Listed here are 18 T cell receptor beta chains from one sample, sequenced in a study of T cell responses to AZD1222 COVID-19 vaccine. The assay was immunoSEQ multiplex PCR, and TCRdb's table has in-frame clones only and misses some. Of 52,000 or so clones in the sample, approximately 85% were seen once. Here the sequenced sample was peripheral blood, taken on day 0 of MenACWY control vaccination. The receptors derive from an adult in good health.

This rearrangement joins TRBV6-5 to TRBJ2-5; 8 nucleotides match TRBD2. This CDR3 has 14 residues. Losses at the gene ends were 6 bases for V and 5 bases for J; bases not matched to a gene: 8. Germline CDR1 MNHEY, CDR2 SVGAGI. The CDR3 nucleotides are TGTGCCAGCAGGAAAGCGGGAGCTATTGAGACCCAGTACTTC. Translation: CASRKAGAIETQYF.

The chain links TRBV11-2 to TRBJ2-3, with TRBD2 matching over 8 bases. This CDR3 has 14 residues. Germline V CDR1 and CDR2: SGHAT, FQNNGV. The trim removed 0 bases at V and 12 bases at J, leaving 8 bases unmatched. The chain's CDR3 is CASSLENHSGTQYF. CDR3 bases: TGTGCCAGCAGCTTAGAAAACCATAGCGGGACTCAGTATTTT.

V and J are TRBV24-1 and TRBJ2-1; TRBD2 agrees at 7 bases. The CDR3 length is 16 residues. Trimming cost V 3 bases and J 6 bases; bases outside gene matches: 10. Per the germline V gene, CDR1 is KGHDR and CDR2 is SFDVKD. The CDR3 here is CATSDTGASGGNEQFF. In nucleotides, the CDR3 is TGTGCCACCAGTGATACCGGGGCTTCGGGGGGCAATGAGCAGTTCTTC.

The chain has TRBV7-9 and TRBJ2-3, with D hard to call. V lost 1 base to trimming and J lost 0 bases, with 8 bases between them. Germline-derived CDR1 and CDR2 are SEHNR and FQNEAQ (reference sequence). This CDR3 contains 15 residues. Written as DNA, the CDR3 is TGTGCCAGCAGCTTAGAGTCTCTCAGCACAGATACGCAGTATTTT. Amino acids: CASSLESLSTDTQYF.

The chain links TRBV19 to TRBJ1-3; D is perhaps TRBD1 (6 bases). This CDR3 is 17 amino acids long. V was trimmed by 3 bases and J by 0 bases, leaving 15 bases between them. In germline, CDR1 is LNHDA, CDR2 SQIVND (reference sequence). The CDR3 protein is CASSILSAGDSGNTIYF. As DNA, the CDR3 is TGTGCCAGTAGTATTTTATCTGCAGGGGACTCTGGAAACACCATATATTTT.

The chain links TRBV30 to TRBJ1-5; 8 nucleotides agree with TRBD1. The CDR3 has 15 residues. CDR1 is GTSNPN and CDR2 is SVGIG in the germline V gene (reference sequence). The ends lost 0 bases at V and 0 bases at J; junction bases unmatched: 1. CDR3 residues: CAWSVGQGSNQPQHF. For the CDR3, the DNA is TGTGCCTGGAGTGTAGGACAGGGTAGCAATCAGCCCCAGCATTTT.

The chain carries TRBV2 and TRBJ1-1; D is perhaps TRBD1 (5 bases). Trimming shortened V by 8 bases and J by 2 bases, and 12 bases separated the two germline ends. The germline V gene has CDR1 SNHLY and CDR2 FYNNEI. The CDR3 sequence is 13 residues long. The CDR3 sequence is CASGRTLNTEAFF. The CDR3 coding sequence is TGTGCCAGCGGCAGGACACTAAACACTGAAGCTTTCTTT.

The chain combines TRBV30 with TRBJ1-4, with no clear D. CDR3 length: 14 amino acids. Germline CDR1 and CDR2: GTSNPN and SVGIG (reference sequence). V was trimmed by 0 bases and J by 7 bases, leaving 12 bases between them. CDR3 nucleotides: TGTGCCTGGAGTGTACAGTCAGGCCGTGAAAAACTGTTTTTT. Its protein is CAWSVQSGREKLFF. The full variable domain, completed using reference TRBV30 and TRBJ1-4, is SQTIHQWPATLVQPVGSPLSLECTVEGTSNPNLYWYRQAAGRGLQLLFYSVGIGQISSEVPQNLSASRPQDRQFILSSKKLLLSDSGFYLCAWSVQSGREKLFFGSGTQLSVL.

CDR3 coding DNA: TGTGCCAGCAGCTTAGTTGGGGTTTACTACAATGAGCAGTTCTTC. Translating gives CASSLVGVYYNEQFF. J is TRBJ2-1 and V is TRBV11-2; D is undetermined. The CDR3 contains 15 residues. Germline CDR1 is SGHAT and CDR2 is FQNNGV. Trimming left V 1 base short and J 3 bases short, with 10 bases between.

V is TRBV3-1 (or the pseudogene TRBV3-2) and J is TRBJ2-5; TRBD1 matches 7 bases. Germline CDR1 is LGHDT and CDR2 is YNNKEL (reference sequence). Trimming cost V 0 bases and J 5 bases; bases outside gene matches: 6. The CDR3 is 15 amino acids. The CDR3 here is CASSQERQGVETQYF. The CDR3 DNA follows: TGTGCCAGCAGCCAAGAACGGCAGGGGGTGGAGACCCAGTACTTC.

This clone was found many times. The V and J genes are TRBV4-3 and TRBJ2-3, with 10 bases aligning to TRBD1. V trimming: 3 bases; J trimming: 0 bases; junction bases outside the gene matches: 0. In germline, CDR1 is LGHNA, CDR2 YSLEER. This CDR3 has 15 amino acids. CDR3 bases: TGCGCCAGCAGCCAGGGACAGGGGAGCACAGATACGCAGTATTTT. Translating it yields CASSQGQGSTDTQYF.

V is TRBV5-4 and J is TRBJ1-6, with 7 bases matching TRBD1. V shed 4 bases and J 7 bases; nucleotides not matched to a gene: 17. This CDR3 has 18 residues. Germline values: CDR1 SGHNT, CDR2 YYREEE (reference sequence). CDR3 DNA sequence: TGTGCCAGCAGCCACAGGGGAGTGGAGTATGAGGAAAATTCACCCCTCCACTTT. Translated, it gives CASSHRGVEYEENSPLHF.

This clone was seen a single time. The CDR3 DNA follows: TGTGCCAGCAGTTCGCTCAGGGCTAGCGGAAACACCATATATTTT. Translated: CASSSLRASGNTIYF. The J gene is TRBJ1-3, the V gene TRBV27; D might be TRBD1 (5 bases). In germline, CDR1 is MNHEY, CDR2 SMNVEV (reference sequence). Trimming stripped 4 bases from V and 4 bases from J, with 14 bases between. The length of the CDR3 is 15 residues.

J is TRBJ1-4 and V is TRBV28; D is perhaps TRBD1 (6 bases). The V gene lost 8 bases and the J gene lost 14 bases, with 24 bases spanning the gap. Germline loops: CDR1 MDHEN, CDR2 SYDVKM. The CDR3 consists of 14 residues. Here the CDR3 reads CASAVIRGANLLFF. CDR3 coding DNA: TGTGCCAGCGCCGTAATCCGGGGGGCTAATCTCCTGTTTTTT.

This clone occurred a few times. The rearrangement uses TRBV5-1 and TRBJ2-2, with a weak D call TRBD2 (5 bases). With 4 bases removed from V and 10 bases from J, the gap between germline ends came to 11 bases. Germline CDR1 reads SGHRS; CDR2 reads YFSETQ. This CDR3 has 12 amino acids. CDR3 sequence reads: CASSPTRKELFF. The CDR3 bases are TGCGCCAGCAGCCCCACTAGGAAGGAGCTGTTTTTT.

The rearrangement joins TRBV11-3 to TRBJ2-3; TRBD2 matches 10 bases. In germline, CDR1 is SGHNT, CDR2 YENEEA. CDR3 length: 17 amino acids. V shed 1 base and J 0 bases; nucleotides not matched to a gene: 4. CDR3 bases: TGTGCCAGCAGCTTAGGGACTAGCGGTTATAGCACAGATACGCAGTATTTT. Its protein product is CASSLGTSGYSTDTQYF.

This rearrangement joins TRBV6-1 to TRBJ2-5; tentatively, D is TRBD1 (5 bases). Germline V CDR1 and CDR2: MNHNS, SASEGT. V lost 1 base and J lost 2, with 11 bases in between. This CDR3 has 15 amino acids. Here the CDR3 reads CASSEGWGLQETQYF. The CDR3 bases are TGTGCCAGCAGTGAAGGATGGGGCCTACAAGAGACCCAGTACTTC.

This clone was picked up one time. This chain joins TRBV28 and TRBJ2-4, with no clear D. Trimming cost V 8 bases and J 3 bases, with 17 bases left between them. From germline, CDR1 is MDHEN and CDR2 SYDVKM. CDR3 length: 15 residues. CDR3 sequence: CASHTKVSGKNIQYF. The DNA of the CDR3 is TGTGCCAGCCATACTAAAGTTTCAGGCAAAAACATTCAGTACTTC.